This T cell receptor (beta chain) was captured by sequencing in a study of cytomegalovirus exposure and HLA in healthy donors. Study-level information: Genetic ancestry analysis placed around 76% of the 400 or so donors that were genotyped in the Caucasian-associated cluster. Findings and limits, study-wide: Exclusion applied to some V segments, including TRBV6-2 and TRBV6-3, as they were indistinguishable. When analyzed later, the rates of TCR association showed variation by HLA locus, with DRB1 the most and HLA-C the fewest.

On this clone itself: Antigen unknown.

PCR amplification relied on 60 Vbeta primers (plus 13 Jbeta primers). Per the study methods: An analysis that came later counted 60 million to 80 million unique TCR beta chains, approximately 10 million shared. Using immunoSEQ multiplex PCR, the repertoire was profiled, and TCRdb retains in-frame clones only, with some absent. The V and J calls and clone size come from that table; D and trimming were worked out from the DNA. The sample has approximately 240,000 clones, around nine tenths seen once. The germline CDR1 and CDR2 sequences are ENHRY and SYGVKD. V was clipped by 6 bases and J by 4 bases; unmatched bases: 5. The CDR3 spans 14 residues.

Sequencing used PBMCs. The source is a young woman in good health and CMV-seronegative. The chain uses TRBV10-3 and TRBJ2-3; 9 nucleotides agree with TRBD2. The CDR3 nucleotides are TGTGCCATCAGGCTTAGCGGGGGCTCAGATACGCAGTATTTT. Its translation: CAIRLSGGSDTQYF.